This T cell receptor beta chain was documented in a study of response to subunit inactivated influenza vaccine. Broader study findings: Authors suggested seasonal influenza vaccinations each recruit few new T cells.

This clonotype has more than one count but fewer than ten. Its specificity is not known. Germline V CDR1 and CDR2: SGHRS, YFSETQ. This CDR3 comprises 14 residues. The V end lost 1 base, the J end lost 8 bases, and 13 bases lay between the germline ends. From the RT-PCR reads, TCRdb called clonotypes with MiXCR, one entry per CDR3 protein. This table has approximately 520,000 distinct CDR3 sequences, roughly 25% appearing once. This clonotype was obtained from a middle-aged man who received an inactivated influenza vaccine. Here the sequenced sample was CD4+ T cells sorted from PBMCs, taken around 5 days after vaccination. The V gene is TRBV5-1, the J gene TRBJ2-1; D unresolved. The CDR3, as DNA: TGCGCCAGCAGCTTGAGTCTAGTTTCGGATGAGCAGTTCTTC. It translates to CASSLSLVSDEQFF. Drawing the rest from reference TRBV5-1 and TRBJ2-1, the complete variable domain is KAGVTQTPRYLIKTRGQQVTLSCSPISGHRSVSWYQQTPGQGLQFLFEYFSETQRNKGNFPGRFSGRQFSNSRSEMNVSTLELGDSALYLCASSLSLVSDEQFFGPGTRLTVL.